The 12 T cell receptor beta chains presented below share a single source sample, sequenced in a study of blood T cell repertoires in COVID-19. The method was immunoSEQ multiplex PCR; TCRdb's version includes in-frame clones alone and lacks a portion of them. Among fewer than 300,000 clones, approximately 82% were seen once, and the ten largest hold approximately 6%. Specimen: peripheral blood. The receptors shown here come from a man at least 80 years old with acute or convalescent COVID-19.

The chain joins TRBV14 to TRBJ2-3, with TRBD2 matching over 10 bases. Germline assignment: CDR1 SGHDN and CDR2 FVKESK. Unmatched junction bases numbered 6, after V lost 3 bases and J lost 6 bases. CDR3 length equals 15 residues. The DNA of the CDR3 is TGTGCCAGCAGCCAGCAGCGGGGGGGCCTGGATACGCAGTATTTT. This codes for CASSQQRGGLDTQYF.

V is TRBV7-9 and J is TRBJ2-2; 10 bases are shared with TRBD2. Germline CDR1 SEHNR, CDR2 FQNEAQ (reference sequence). With 4 bases clipped from V and 4 bases from J, the junction kept 6 bases outside the gene matches. This CDR3 region has 16 residues. This CDR3 reads CASSSQSGRATGELFF. The DNA for the CDR3 is TGTGCCAGCAGCTCACAGAGCGGGAGGGCCACCGGGGAGCTGTTTTTT.

This clone was counted between two and nine times. The V call is TRBV6-1, the J call TRBJ2-1; 10 nucleotides align to TRBD2. Germline V gene sequence: CDR1 MNHNS, CDR2 SASEGT. V was pared by 4 bases and J by 10 bases, with 13 bases of the junction left unmatched. CDR3 length equals 16 residues. The CDR3 sequence: CASSVRARTSGMEQFF. CDR3 nucleotide sequence: TGTGCCAGCAGTGTAAGGGCTCGGACTAGCGGAATGGAGCAGTTCTTC.

The V gene is TRBV2, the J gene TRBJ1-3; weak D call: TRBD1 (5 bases). This CDR3 contains 14 residues. Trimming stripped 6 bases from V and 3 bases from J, with 12 bases between. CDR1 and CDR2 from the germline V gene are SNHLY and FYNNEI. The DNA of the CDR3 is TGTGCCAGCAGGGATAGGGGCAGTGGAAACACCATATATTTT. Translation: CASRDRGSGNTIYF.

The rearrangement uses TRBV28 and TRBJ1-6; 9 bases align to TRBD1. V was clipped by 8 bases and J by 8 bases; unmatched bases: 7. The CDR3 is 14 amino acids. CDR1 MDHEN and CDR2 SYDVKM come from the germline V gene. The CDR3 sequence is CASGTGGSYSPLHF. The CDR3 bases are TGTGCCAGCGGAACAGGGGGCTCCTATTCACCCCTCCACTTT. The variable domain in full, with the rest retrieved from reference TRBV28 and TRBJ1-6, is DVKVTQSSRYLVKRTGEKVFLECVQDMDHENMFWYRQDPGLGLRLIYFSYDVKMKEKGDIPEGYSVSREKKERFSLILESASTNQTSMYLCASGTGGSYSPLHFGNGTRLTVT.

The rearrangement joins TRBV6-5 to TRBJ1-1; D gene ambiguous. This CDR3 has 11 residues. Trimming shortened V by 10 bases and J by 7 bases, and 13 bases separated the two germline ends. Looked up from germline, CDR1 is MNHEY and CDR2 is SVGAGI. CDR3 nucleotides: TGTGCCACCGCCCTAGGTTTTGAAGCTTTCTTT. It is translated as CATALGFEAFF.

This clone is a singleton in its sample. This chain links TRBV29-1 with TRBJ2-3; D is ambiguous. There are 11 residues in the CDR3. Germline values: CDR1 SQVTM, CDR2 ANQGSEA. V was pared by 4 bases and J by 5 bases, with 7 bases between. Written as DNA, the CDR3 is TGCAGCGTTGGCGAGATAGATACGCAGTATTTT. This sequence encodes CSVGEIDTQYF.

The CDR3 loop reads CASSRFGTSGRRANTGELFF. DNA of the CDR3: TGTGCCAGCAGCCGATTCGGGACTAGCGGGAGGAGAGCGAACACCGGGGAGCTGTTTTTT. The chain recombines TRBV27 with TRBJ2-2; 15 bases fit TRBD2. The CDR3 loop spans 20 amino acids. Germline values: CDR1 MNHEY, CDR2 SMNVEV (reference sequence). J lost 0 bases, V lost 6 bases, and 11 bases had no gene match.

The chain is built from TRBV7-9 and TRBJ2-3, with 9 nucleotides matching TRBD1. CDR3 length: 16 residues. Per germline, CDR1 SEHNR and CDR2 FQNEAQ (reference sequence). The V segment lost 5 bases and the J segment 0 bases; nucleotides outside the gene matches: 6. The CDR3 DNA reads as TGTGCCAGCAGCGCCTGGACAGGGGCAAGCACAGATACGCAGTATTTT. Protein sequence: CASSAWTGASTDTQYF.

The V gene is TRBV29-1, the J gene TRBJ2-7; 9 bases line up with TRBD1. CDR3 length: 12 amino acids. The germline gives CDR1 SQVTM, CDR2 ANQGSEA. The V gene end was trimmed by 5 bases and the J gene end by 5 bases; junction bases not matched to a gene: 4. The CDR3 sequence: CSVRQGGHEQYF. CDR3 DNA sequence: TGCAGCGTTCGACAGGGGGGCCACGAGCAGTACTTC.

The J gene is TRBJ2-1, the V gene TRBV7-2; TRBD2 agrees at 9 bases. Trimming removed 7 bases from V and 5 bases from J; junction bases left unmatched: 12. Per germline, CDR1 SGHTA and CDR2 FQGNSA. This CDR3 contains 16 residues. The CDR3 region has the DNA TGTGCCAGCACTTTGCGGGGGGGCGGAAGCGACAATGAGCAGTTCTTC. This encodes CASTLRGGGSDNEQFF.

The chain uses TRBV28 and TRBJ1-1; the match to TRBD1 covers 10 bases. The CDR3 consists of 14 residues. V shed 4 bases and J 4 bases; nucleotides not matched to a gene: 3. Germline CDR1 and CDR2: MDHEN and SYDVKM. In DNA form, the CDR3 reads TGTGCCAGCAGTTCGGGACAGGGGACCACTGAAGCTTTCTTT. Its protein product is CASSSGQGTTEAFF.